This T cell receptor beta chain comes out of a study of T cell changes during pregnancy in multiple sclerosis. The assay was immunoSEQ multiplex PCR, and TCRdb's table has in-frame clones only and misses some. The table lists over 80,000 clones, approximately 90% of them singletons, with 0.7% to 0.9% in the top ten. Germline CDR1 is SGHDN and CDR2 is FVKESK. The CDR3 has 14 residues. Germline trimming cut 0 bases from V and 7 bases from J; bases unmatched to any gene: 6. The sequence came from a female donor in good health, enrolled as a control in a pregnancy study. The V and J genes are TRBV14 and TRBJ2-7; TRBD2 agrees at 7 bases. This specimen was peripheral blood, taken in the second trimester of pregnancy. In DNA, the CDR3 is TGTGCCAGCAGCCAAGACTTCGAGGGACTAGAGCAGTACTTC. Translation gives CASSQDFEGLEQYF.